These 12 T cell receptor beta chains came from one sample sequenced in a study of blood T cells in healthy people across ages. Combining a sample-barcoded 5' primer with a J-beta primer mix, a second PCR ran for roughly 7 to 12 cycles. One entry per CDR3 protein results from TCRdb running MiXCR on the 5' RACE reads. The sample yields under 800,000 distinct CDR3 sequences, roughly 21% seen once. The sample was blood. These receptors came from a man between 70 and 80 years old in good health.

This clonotype has just a few counts. V usage is TRBV7-9 and J usage is TRBJ2-5; 7 nucleotides align to TRBD1. V was clipped by 2 bases and J by 2 bases; unmatched bases: 5. In germline, CDR1 is SEHNR, CDR2 FQNEAQ (reference sequence). The CDR3 consists of 15 residues. The CDR3 DNA sequence: TGTGCCAGCAGCTTACGCCGGGACAGTCAAGAGACCCAGTACTTC. This translates into CASSLRRDSQETQYF. The complete variable domain, with remaining parts taken from reference TRBV7-9 and TRBJ2-5, reads DTGVSQNPRHKITKRGQNVTFRCDPISEHNRLYWYRQTLGQGPEFLTYFQNEAQLEKSRLLSDRFSAERPKGSFSTLEIQRTEQGDSAMYLCASSLRRDSQETQYFGPGTRLLVL.

This clonotype came up a few times. The V and J genes are TRBV18 and TRBJ2-6; no clear D. V was trimmed by 3 bases and J by 0 bases, leaving 12 bases between them. This CDR3 contains 17 residues. CDR1 is KGHSH, CDR2 LQKENI, per germline. The CDR3 DNA is TGTGCCAGCTCACCCTCCTTCGGAAGCTCTGGGGCCAACGTCCTGACTTTC. Its translation is CASSPSFGSSGANVLTF.

The chain joins TRBV6-6 to TRBJ1-2; maybe TRBD1 (6 bases). CDR1 MNHNY and CDR2 SVGAGI come from the germline V gene (reference sequence). Trimming left V 7 bases short and J 2 bases short, with 11 bases between. The CDR3 runs to 13 residues. CDR3 residues: CASTGVGNYGYTF. For the CDR3, the DNA is TGTGCCAGCACAGGGGTGGGGAACTATGGCTACACCTTC.

This clonotype was seen more than once but under ten times. This chain joins TRBV18 and TRBJ2-1; D not certain. Trimming removed 0 bases at V and 6 bases at J, with 12 bases between. The CDR3 spans 15 residues. Germline-derived CDR1 and CDR2 are KGHSH and LQKENI. The CDR3 sequence: CASSPPSGYPNEQFF. The CDR3 DNA reads as TGTGCCAGCTCACCACCATCCGGTTATCCCAATGAGCAGTTCTTC.

The rearrangement joins TRBV6-2 or TRBV6-3 to TRBJ1-5; no firm D call. This CDR3 comprises 15 residues. Germline CDR1 MNHEY, CDR2 SVGEGT. Trimming took off 6 bases at V and 1 base at J, with 13 bases between the two ends. In nucleotides, the CDR3 is TGTGCCAGCAGCGAACCAATAGGGAGCAATCAGCCCCAGCATTTT. This encodes CASSEPIGSNQPQHF.

This clonotype was observed a few times. This CDR3 reads CASSVGTGGNQPQHF. CDR3 nucleotides: TGTGCCAGCAGTGTCGGGACAGGGGGGAATCAGCCCCAGCATTTT. J is TRBJ1-5 and V is TRBV27; 11 bases line up with TRBD1. The ends lost 5 bases at V and 4 bases at J; junction bases unmatched: 4. CDR3 length: 15 amino acids. Germline CDR1 and CDR2: MNHEY and SMNVEV (reference sequence).

This clonotype was counted a few times. The genes are TRBV20-1 and TRBJ2-3; 7 bases agree with TRBD2. The CDR3 has 14 residues. From germline, CDR1 is DFQATT and CDR2 SNEGSKA (reference sequence). J gave up 4 bases and V 3 bases, and 7 bases lay outside the gene matches. CDR3 loop: CSARLLREPDTQYF. The DNA for the CDR3 is TGCAGTGCTAGGCTATTGCGGGAGCCAGATACGCAGTATTTT.

In its sample, this clonotype was seen a few times. This rearrangement joins TRBV3-1 to TRBJ2-1; D unclear. CDR3 length equals 15 residues. Germline V gives CDR1 LGHDT, CDR2 YNNKEL (reference sequence). V was clipped by 0 bases and J by 4 bases, with 10 bases between them. The CDR3 spells CASSQDSTQYNEQFF. CDR3 coding DNA: TGTGCCAGCAGCCAAGATAGTACACAGTACAATGAGCAGTTCTTC.

The chain has TRBV7-3 and TRBJ2-5; D not certain. The CDR3 is 13 amino acids. The V end lost 5 bases, the J end lost 4 bases, and 11 bases lay between the germline ends. The germline CDR1 and CDR2 sequences are SGHTA and FQGTGA. The CDR3 coding sequence is TGTGCCAGCAGCCAAAAGTACAGAGAGACCCAGTACTTC. Translation gives CASSQKYRETQYF.

Turning to this clonotype: With a much larger clone just one base away, this may be a read error. This likely comes from a read error, as the CDR3 has no conserved phenylalanine or tryptophan at its end. This chain links TRBV7-9 with TRBJ1-1; no firm D call. Per germline, CDR1 SEHNR and CDR2 FQNEAQ (reference sequence). Trimming shortened V by 1 base and J by 4 bases, and 7 bases separated the two germline ends. The CDR3 length is 13 residues. CDR3: CASSLDGITEAFL. CDR3 DNA: TGTGCCAGCAGCTTAGATGGGATCACTGAAGCTTTCCTT.

This clonotype occurred many times. The V call is TRBV29-1, the J call TRBJ2-3; 10 bases are a match to TRBD2. CDR3 length equals 14 residues. V lost 6 bases and J lost 0; bases outside the gene matches: 3. Germline-derived CDR1 and CDR2 are SQVTM and ANQGSEA. In DNA form, the CDR3 reads TGCAGCGTAGAGGGACTAGCGAGCACAGATACGCAGTATTTT. It specifies CSVEGLASTDTQYF.

This rearrangement joins TRBV29-1 to TRBJ2-1; 10 bases are a match to TRBD1. The CDR3 runs to 13 residues. The V segment lost 3 bases and the J segment 7 bases; nucleotides outside the gene matches: 3. The germline V gene has CDR1 SQVTM and CDR2 ANQGSEA. For the CDR3, the DNA is TGCAGCGTTGAGCGGGACAGGGGTAATGAGCAGTTCTTC. Translation: CSVERDRGNEQFF.